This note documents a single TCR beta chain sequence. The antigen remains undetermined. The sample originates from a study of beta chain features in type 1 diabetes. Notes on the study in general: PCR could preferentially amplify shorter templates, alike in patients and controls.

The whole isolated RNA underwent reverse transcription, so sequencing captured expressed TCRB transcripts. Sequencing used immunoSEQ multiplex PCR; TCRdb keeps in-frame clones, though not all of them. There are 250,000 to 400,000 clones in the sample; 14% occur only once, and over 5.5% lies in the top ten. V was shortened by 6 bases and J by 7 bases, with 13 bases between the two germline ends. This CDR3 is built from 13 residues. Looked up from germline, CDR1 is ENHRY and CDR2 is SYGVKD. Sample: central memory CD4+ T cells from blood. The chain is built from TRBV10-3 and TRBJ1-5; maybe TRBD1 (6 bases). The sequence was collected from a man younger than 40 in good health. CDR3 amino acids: CAIREERGQPQHF. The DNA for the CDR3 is TGTGCCATCAGAGAAGAAAGGGGGCAGCCCCAGCATTTT.